This T cell receptor (beta chain) was recovered during a study of blood T cell repertoires in COVID-19. Study at large: The United States, Italy and Spain provided the acute and convalescent COVID-19 samples. Sample material is recorded as cDNA or gDNA derived from T cells, B-cell-depleted T cells, or PBMCs.

The CDR3 runs to 14 residues. Germline V CDR1 and CDR2: SGHRS, YFSETQ. The J segment lost 0 bases and the V segment lost 7 bases, leaving 4 bases of the junction unmatched. In the original workflow: The assay estimated nucleated cells by amplifying reference gene primers. Assay used: immunoSEQ multiplex PCR; TCRdb lists only in-frame clones, some missing. The V and J calls and clone size come from that table; D and trimming were worked out from the DNA. The sample has hundreds of thousands of clones, just over 85% seen once; the top ten hold 1.4%. Sequenced material: peripheral blood. The TCR comes from a woman aged 25-40 years with active or convalescent COVID-19. The genes are TRBV5-1 and TRBJ1-1; 9 bases are shared with TRBD1. In nucleotides, the CDR3 is TGCGCCAGCTTCCGGGACAGGGTGAACACTGAAGCTTTCTTT. It yields the protein CASFRDRVNTEAFF.